The 15 T cell receptor beta chains given below trace back to one sample, sequenced in a study of blood T cell repertoires in COVID-19. Sequenced by immunoSEQ multiplex PCR; TCRdb stores in-frame clones only, minus some. The top ten clones hold around 2.1% of a sample with around 49,000 clones, more than 70% of them seen once. The material sequenced was peripheral blood. The receptors originated from a human donor in a cohort sampled during active COVID-19.

V and J are TRBV3-1 (or the pseudogene TRBV3-2) and TRBJ1-3, with a tentative D call TRBD1 (6 bases). Germline CDR1 LGHDT, CDR2 YNNKEL (reference sequence). There are 15 residues in the CDR3. Between the trimmed V and J ends, which lost 4 bases and 3 bases, there was a span of 13 bases. The CDR3 region is CASSLWDIHGNTIYF. The DNA of the CDR3 is TGTGCCAGCAGCCTATGGGACATTCATGGAAACACCATATATTTT.

This clone came up once. In nucleotides, the CDR3 is TGTGCCAGTAGTGCCCAAACAGAGACCTATGGCTACACCTTC. Translation: CASSAQTETYGYTF. The chain recombines TRBV19 with TRBJ1-2; D ambiguous. The germline V gene encodes CDR1 LNHDA and CDR2 SQIVND (reference sequence). There are 14 residues in the CDR3. Trimming left V 5 bases short and J 4 bases short, with 14 bases between. Full variable domain (rest looked up from reference TRBV19 and TRBJ1-2): DGGITQSPKYLFRKEGQNVTLSCEQNLNHDAMYWYRQDPGQGLRLIYYSQIVNDFQKGDIAEGYSVSREKKESFPLTVTSAQKNPTAFYLCASSAQTETYGYTFGSGTRLTVV.

The genes are TRBV12-5 and TRBJ2-2, with 10 bases lining up with TRBD1. The ends lost 2 bases at V and 7 bases at J; junction bases unmatched: 7. From germline, CDR1 is LGHNT and CDR2 FRNRAP. This CDR3 has 16 residues. As DNA, the CDR3 is TGTGCTAGTGGTTTGCAGCGGGACAGGGGTGTCGGGGAGCTGTTTTTT. Translation: CASGLQRDRGVGELFF.

This clone was picked up one time. The J gene is TRBJ1-2, the V gene TRBV6-5; possible D gene TRBD1, 6 bases. Trimming shortened V by 6 bases and J by 4 bases, and 15 bases separated the two germline ends. CDR3 length: 14 amino acids. The germline V gene encodes CDR1 MNHEY and CDR2 SVGAGI. CDR3 sequence (DNA): TGTGCCAGCAGCACCGGTACAGGGACCTATGGCTACACCTTC. It translates to CASSTGTGTYGYTF.

The rearrangement uses TRBV6-4 and TRBJ1-2, with 9 bases matching TRBD1. Germline CDR1 reads MRHNA; CDR2 reads SNTAGT. This CDR3 contains 15 residues. J lost 4 bases, V lost 0 bases, and 3 bases had no gene match. The CDR3, as DNA: TGTGCCAGCAGTGACTCGGGACAGGGCAGCTATGGCTACACCTTC. Its translation: CASSDSGQGSYGYTF.

V gene TRBV7-8 combines with J gene TRBJ1-6; TRBD1 is a possible D gene (5 bases). This CDR3 is 15 amino acids long. Germline values: CDR1 SGHVS, CDR2 FQNEAQ. Trimming pared 5 bases from V and 9 bases from J, leaving 17 bases between. CDR3 sequence: CASSPRVTGGSPLHF. As DNA, the CDR3 is TGTGCCAGCAGCCCCAGGGTCACGGGAGGTTCACCCCTCCACTTT.

This clone was detected only a few times. The chain carries TRBV4-2 and TRBJ2-3; possibly TRBD1 for D (6 bases). This CDR3 is built from 15 residues. Per germline, CDR1 LGHNA and CDR2 YNFKEQ. V lost 4 bases and J lost 0, with 11 bases in between. The CDR3 sequence is CASSRRGESTDTQYF. CDR3 nucleotides: TGTGCCAGCAGCCGCAGGGGTGAGAGCACAGATACGCAGTATTTT.

The chain recombines TRBV7-2 with TRBJ2-1; possibly TRBD1 for D (5 bases). Germline CDR1 is SGHTA and CDR2 is FQGNSA. Trimming cost V 0 bases and J 15 bases, with 15 bases left between them. The CDR3 is made up of 13 amino acids. The CDR3, as DNA: TGTGCCAGCAGCTTAGCGCACGACAGTTACCTGTTCTTC. This translates into CASSLAHDSYLFF.

This clone was seen more than once but under ten times. V is TRBV4-3 and J is TRBJ1-2; D is ambiguous. Germline V gene sequence: CDR1 LGHNA, CDR2 YSLEER. Trimming removed 0 bases at V and 6 bases at J, with 14 bases between. This CDR3 has 15 residues. The CDR3 loop is CASSQDLPRSDGYTF. As DNA, the CDR3 is TGCGCCAGCAGCCAAGATTTGCCCAGGTCCGATGGCTACACCTTC.

The chain joins TRBV7-9 to TRBJ1-3; TRBD1 agrees at 9 bases. Trimming cost V 0 bases and J 6 bases; bases outside gene matches: 3. CDR3 length: 15 amino acids. The germline CDR1 and CDR2 sequences are SEHNR and FQNEAQ (reference sequence). The CDR3 DNA sequence: TGTGCCAGCAGCTTAGCCGGGACAGGGCTAAACACCATATATTTT. Its protein is CASSLAGTGLNTIYF. The whole variable domain, filled in from reference TRBV7-9 and TRBJ1-3, reads DTGVSQNPRHKITKRGQNVTFRCDPISEHNRLYWYRQTLGQGPEFLTYFQNEAQLEKSRLLSDRFSAERPKGSFSTLEIQRTEQGDSAMYLCASSLAGTGLNTIYFGEGSWLTVV.

The V and J genes are TRBV28 and TRBJ2-7; 8 bases map to TRBD1. The J segment lost 0 bases and the V segment lost 6 bases, leaving 7 bases of the junction unmatched. This CDR3 spans 15 amino acids. Germline V gene sequence: CDR1 MDHEN, CDR2 SYDVKM. CDR3 loop: CASSPGTGGSYEQYF. The CDR3 DNA reads as TGTGCCAGCAGCCCCGGAACAGGGGGCTCCTACGAGCAGTACTTC.

V usage is TRBV21-1 and J usage is TRBJ2-1; the table's D call, TRBD2, has no DNA check behind it. TRBV21-1 is tagged as a pseudogene. This CDR3 has 13 amino acids. This CDR3 reads CARLRLVYNEQFF. Written as DNA, the CDR3 is TGTGCCAGACTTAGGCTAGTGTACAATGAGCAGTTCTTC.

The sample holds a few counts of this clone. The chain links TRBV6-5 to TRBJ1-1; possibly TRBD1 for D (6 bases). This CDR3 has 14 amino acids. V dropped 6 bases and J dropped 3 bases, with 14 bases sitting between them. The germline V gene encodes CDR1 MNHEY and CDR2 SVGAGI. The DNA of the CDR3 is TGTGCCAGCAGGAGCACAGGGTACGACACTGAAGCTTTCTTT. Its protein is CASRSTGYDTEAFF.

The chain joins TRBV7-9 to TRBJ1-1; TRBD1 matches at 9 bases. The V segment lost 4 bases and the J segment 3 bases; nucleotides outside the gene matches: 9. Germline V gene lookup returns CDR1 SEHNR and CDR2 FQNEAQ (reference sequence). This CDR3 has 16 amino acids. The CDR3 sequence is CASSYRRTGEDTEAFF. CDR3 DNA: TGTGCCAGCAGCTACCGCCGGACAGGGGAAGACACTGAAGCTTTCTTT. Based on the CDR3 plus reference TRBV7-9 and TRBJ1-1, the full variable domain is DTGVSQNPRHKITKRGQNVTFRCDPISEHNRLYWYRQTLGQGPEFLTYFQNEAQLEKSRLLSDRFSAERPKGSFSTLEIQRTEQGDSAMYLCASSYRRTGEDTEAFFGQGTRLTVV.

CDR3 sequence: CASSFWGDTEAFF. For the CDR3, the DNA is TGTGCCAGCAGCTTCTGGGGGGACACTGAAGCTTTCTTT. V and J are TRBV5-6 and TRBJ1-1, with D maybe TRBD1 (5 bases). The CDR3 consists of 13 residues. The germline V gene has CDR1 SGHDT and CDR2 YYEEEE. Trimming shortened V by 2 bases and J by 3 bases, and 8 bases separated the two germline ends. The full variable domain, rest sourced from reference TRBV5-6 and TRBJ1-1, is DAGVTQSPTHLIKTRGQQVTLRCSPKSGHDTVSWYQQALGQGPQFIFQYYEEEERQRGNFPDRFSGHQFPNYSSELNVNALLLGDSALYLCASSFWGDTEAFFGQGTRLTVV.